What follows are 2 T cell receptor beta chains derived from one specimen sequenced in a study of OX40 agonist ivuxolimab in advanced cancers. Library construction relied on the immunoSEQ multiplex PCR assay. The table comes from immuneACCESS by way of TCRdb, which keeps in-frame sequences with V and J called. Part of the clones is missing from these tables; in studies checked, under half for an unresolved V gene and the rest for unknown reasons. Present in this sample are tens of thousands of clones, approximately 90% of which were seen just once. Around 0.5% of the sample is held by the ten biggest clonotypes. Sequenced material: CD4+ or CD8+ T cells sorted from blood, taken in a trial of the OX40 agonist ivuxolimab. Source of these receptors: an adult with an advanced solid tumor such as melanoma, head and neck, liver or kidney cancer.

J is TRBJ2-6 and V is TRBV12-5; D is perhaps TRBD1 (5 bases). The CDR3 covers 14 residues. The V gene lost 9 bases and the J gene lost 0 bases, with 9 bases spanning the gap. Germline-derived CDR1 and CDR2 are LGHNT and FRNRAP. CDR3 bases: TGTGCTAGCGCTACAGGCTCTGGGGCCAACGTCCTGACTTTC. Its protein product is CASATGSGANVLTF.

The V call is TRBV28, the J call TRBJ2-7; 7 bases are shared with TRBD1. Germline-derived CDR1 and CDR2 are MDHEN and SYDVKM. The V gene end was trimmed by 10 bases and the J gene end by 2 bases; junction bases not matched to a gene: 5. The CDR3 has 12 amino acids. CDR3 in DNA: TGTGCCACCAGGACAGGTACCTACGAGCAGTACTTC. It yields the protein CATRTGTYEQYF.